This TCR beta chain was found in a study of T cell repertoires in urothelial bladder cancer (dated by TCRdb to between 2017 and 2020). Background on the whole study: Of the approximately 12 resected lesions, three were clinical stage cT0, three were cTa, three were cT1, and three were cT2 or greater. The study compared TCR repertoire clonality in bladder tumors with that in benign bladder inflammation. Eleven to twelve patients with bladder lesions who were undergoing transurethral resection were prospectively identified. A total of twelve resected bladder lesions, made up of urothelial carcinoma (UC+) and benign (UC-) specimens, were studied.

At transurethral resection, specimens of the bladder lesions were collected and then stored at -80C. DNA was extracted from bladder specimens collected at transurethral resection. For this clone: The antigen it binds to is not known. No base qualities exist here, and no much larger clone lies one base off it.

The immunoSEQ assay was used to sequence the CDR3 region of the TCR beta chain. The original methods were these. For each specimen, T-cell fraction, clonal dominance and maximum TCR clone frequency were calculated. Imported from immuneACCESS, the table was reduced by TCRdb to in-frame sequences with V and J called. These copies leave out some clones; in studies compared against another copy, an unresolved V gene accounts for under half, and the cause of the remainder is not known. V and J calls plus clone size are reproduced from that table; the DNA served to infer D and trimming. The sample profile shows fewer than 15,000 clones; less than 75% of them were found once. The leading ten clones occupy under 10% of the sample. Looking up the germline V gene yields CDR1 SGHVS and CDR2 FNYEAQ. The CDR3 covers 13 residues, taking in both the cysteine and the phenylalanine. Just the 39-base CDR3 DNA is kept, in frame starting at base 1. From V the trimming removes 5 bases and from J it removes 4 bases, while the gene matches leave 2 bases of the junction unaccounted for.

The investigation overall reported the following: Carcinoma specimens had a median tumor infiltrating lymphocyte percentage of roughly 2.1%, while benign specimens had a median of around 13%. Urothelial carcinoma specimens contained fewer T cells than benign specimens, with a median of around 5,600 versus 24,000. A single T-cell clone reached up to about 17% of infiltrating lymphocytes in carcinoma specimens, compared with under 2.5% in benign specimens.

This receptor was identified in a human donor with urothelial carcinoma. The sequenced sample consisted of tumor-infiltrating cells from bladder cancer. The V and J segments used are TRBV7-6 and TRBJ1-3; a stretch of 7 junction bases matches TRBD1. The CDR3 loop reads CASSPQGGNTIYF. The base sequence is TGTGCCAGCAGCCCACAGGGGGGAAACACCATATATTTT.